This T cell receptor (beta chain) was identified during a study of blood T cell repertoires in COVID-19 (dated by TCRdb to 2020 to 2022). Regarding the study in general: Samples from collaborators originated in the United States, Italy and Spain and spanned both the acute and convalescent phases of COVID-19. The prospective study material was composed of cDNA or gDNA derived from T cells, B-cell-depleted T cells, or PBMCs. The dataset comprised deeply sampled blood TCRbeta repertoires from subjects exposed to, actively infected with, or recovered from COVID-19. The repertoires were released in a freely available public database meant as a resource for research on the immune response to SARS-CoV-2. Samples were obtained from the ongoing ImmuneRACE study (first 160 participants) and from about 1,300 subjects provided by 6 global collaborators. A de-identified subject ID, COVID-19 status, age in years and sex were almost always included in the sample metadata. Where available, HLA class I and class II types were obtained from metadata supplied by the sample provider rather than from assay-based typing. What the research found in general, with its limitations: How much clinical and demographic metadata was included differed by source and by participant, and the metadata was provided uncurated.

In regard to this clone: Which antigen it targets is not known. Within one base of it there is no much larger clone, and no base qualities were kept.

The CDR3 contains 15 residues, cysteine and phenylalanine counted. Here the CDR3 DNA is all that survives: 45 bases in frame from base 1. Relative to germline, V is missing 4 bases and J is missing 3 bases, with 7 bases of the junction outside any gene match. For CDR1 and CDR2, the germline V gene (reference sequence) lists GTSNPN and SVGIG. Whole blood was collected in K2EDTA tubes by collaborating institutions according to the institutions' own protocols. For TCRbeta analysis, collaborators shipped samples in one of three forms: frozen whole blood, isolated PBMCs, or DNA extracted from either of those sample types. The immunoSEQ Assay, a bias-controlled multiplex PCR, was used to amplify TCRbeta CDR3 regions from genomic DNA. Per the source publication's procedure: Nucleated cell counts per sample were estimated from amplification of reference gene primers within the assay. Sequence reads were collapsed and filtered to measure the absolute abundance of every unique TCRbeta CDR3 rearrangement. For each sample, productive Simpson clonality was calculated by taking the square root of Simpson's diversity index across productive rearrangements. This is the immuneACCESS table as TCRdb keeps it, with only in-frame sequences that have V and J called. A part of the clones is gone; compared with another copy, unresolved V genes explain less than half, and the rest is unexplained. The V and J calls and clone size come from that table; D and trimming were worked out from the DNA. Across this sample there are 20,000 or so clones, with more than 90% seen only once. The top ten clones comprise roughly 7.5% of the sample.

This chain joins TRBV30 to TRBJ2-1, and 9 junction bases match TRBD1. The sequence came from a man in his 70s with active COVID-19. The sample comprised peripheral blood. The CDR3 amino acid sequence is: CAWIGGQGNYNEQFF. The bases read TGTGCCTGGATTGGGGGACAGGGTAACTACAATGAGCAGTTCTTC.